This note documents a single T cell receptor (beta chain) sequence. The entry originates in a study of T cells in Graves' hyperthyroidism and ophthalmopathy. CDR1 and CDR2 from the germline V gene are SGHTA and FQGTGA. V lost 2 bases and J lost 2, with 16 bases in between. There are 16 residues in the CDR3. Stable Graves' hyperthyroidism denoted no ophthalmopathy progression over 18 months. Amplification of TCR beta CDR3 regions used RNA as the template. A first-round RT-PCR of the TCR CDR3 used the HTBI primer set. TCRdb redid the calling of the multiplex PCR reads with MiXCR, one entry per CDR3 protein. The sample includes around 800,000 distinct CDR3 sequences, over 35% of them seen just once.

Sequenced sample: blood. This receptor was identified in a man younger than 35 with Graves' hyperthyroidism. This rearrangement joins TRBV7-3 to TRBJ2-7; TRBD1 or TRBD2 may be the D gene (6 bases each). CDR3 in DNA: TGTGCCAGCAGCTTAGAGGGGGGTCAGGGCCCCTACGAGCAGTACTTC. Its translation is CASSLEGGQGPYEQYF.